Listed below are T cell receptor beta chains from one sample, sequenced in a study of cytotoxic CD8 clonotypes in ibrutinib-treated CLL. Assay: immunoSEQ multiplex PCR; the TCRdb copy retains only in-frame clones and omits some. Of approximately 24,000 clones detected, nearly 70% appear once; the ten largest clones hold about 51%. This specimen was PBMCs, taken at disease progression, from a patient treated with ibrutinib. The receptors originated from a human donor with chronic lymphocytic leukemia. Both conserved end residues are part of each CDR3. D genes are given only for firm matches. Expanded clones get a size class; other rows say once, few or many, or leave the size out.

D gene	V gene	J gene	clone size	CDR3 DNA	CDR3 protein
-	TRBV6-5	TRBJ2-7	-	TGTGCCAGCAGTTTGGGGATAATATACGAGCAGTACTTC	CASSLGIIYEQYF
-	TRBV5-1	TRBJ2-7	-	TGCGCCAGCTGCTCAGGGGGGACCTACGAGCAGTACTTC	CASCSGGTYEQYF
TRBD1	TRBV19	TRBJ1-1	-	TGTGCCAGTAGCCCGACAGGGGGCTTGGCTGAAGCTTTCTTT	CASSPTGGLAEAFF
TRBD1	TRBV7-6	TRBJ1-4	once	TGTGCCAGCAGCTTAAATGGTCACAGGGGCGAGAAACTGTTTTTT	CASSLNGHRGEKLFF
-	TRBV25-1	TRBJ1-2	once	TGTGCCAGCAGTGACACACTCGGCTATGGCTACACCTTC	CASSDTLGYGYTF
-	TRBV11-2	TRBJ2-1	-	TGTGCCAGCAGCTTAGGAGCGAGGCCTGAGCGGTTCTTC	CASSLGARPERFF
TRBD2	TRBV5-4	TRBJ2-2	-	TGTGCCAGCAGCTTGCGGGGGGGAGCGAACACCGGGGAGCTGTTTTTT	CASSLRGGANTGELFF
-	TRBV7-8	TRBJ2-7	-	TGTGCCAGCAGCCAGCCGGGACCCGACTCCTACGAGCAGTACTTC	CASSQPGPDSYEQYF
-	TRBV11-2	TRBJ2-7	-	TGTGCCAGCAGCTTAGTGGAGGACAAGTTCTACGAGCAGTACTTC	CASSLVEDKFYEQYF
-	TRBV18	TRBJ1-1	-	TGTGCCAGCTCACCGGATCAGGGATGGACTGAAGCTTTCTTT	CASSPDQGWTEAFF
-	TRBV5-4	TRBJ1-2	once	TGTGCCAGCAGTTCTAGTGTAGATGGCTACACCTTC	CASSSSVDGYTF
-	TRBV2	TRBJ1-1	-	TGTGCCAGCAGTGTGGAGGGGTTGGAGCGAACTGAAGCTTTCTTT	CASSVEGLERTEAFF
TRBD1	TRBV4-1	TRBJ1-1	-	TGCGCCAGCAGCCAAGGACAGGGGGTGAGTACTGAAGCTTTCTTT	CASSQGQGVSTEAFF
TRBD2	TRBV4-2	TRBJ2-4	-	TGTGCCAGCAGCCCGAGCGCAGGGCTTGGACTAGAGAACATTCAGTACTTC	CASSPSAGLGLENIQYF
TRBD1	TRBV10-2	TRBJ1-6	once	TGCGCCAGCAGTGAGATTTACAGGACAGGGTATTCACCCCTCCACTTT	CASSEIYRTGYSPLHF
-	TRBV5-1	TRBJ2-2	-	TGCGCCAGCAGCTTAGACGGCCAGAACGCCGGGGAGCTGTTTTTT	CASSLDGQNAGELFF
-	TRBV5-6	TRBJ2-1	-	TGTGCCAGCAGCTTGGATTCTAGGGGCTACAATGAGCAGTTCTTC	CASSLDSRGYNEQFF
TRBD1	TRBV9	TRBJ2-7	-	TGTGCCAGCAGCAAGACAGGGGCCTACGAGCAGTACTTC	CASSKTGAYEQYF
TRBD1	TRBV11-2	TRBJ1-1	few	TGTGCCAGCAGCTTACCCTCCGGACAGGGGGACACTGAAGCTTTCTTT	CASSLPSGQGDTEAFF
TRBD1	TRBV27	TRBJ2-7	-	TGTGCCAGCAGCCCTCTCATAACAGGGGGCAGCGAGCAGTACTTC	CASSPLITGGSEQYF
TRBD2	TRBV27	TRBJ2-7	-	TGCGCCAGCAGTTTATCTTCTGGGGGGGACGAGCAGTACTTC	CASSLSSGGDEQYF
-	TRBV11-1	TRBJ2-6	few	TGTGCCAGCAGCCTCGGCGGGGGCTGGAGGGCCAACGTCCTGACTTTC	CASSLGGGWRANVLTF
-	TRBV5-1	TRBJ1-3	-	TGCGCCAGCACCCCTTCGGGGTCTGCTGGAAACACCATATATTTT	CASTPSGSAGNTIYF
TRBD1	TRBV5-4	TRBJ1-1	-	TGTGCCAGCAGCCTCCGGGACAGGATGAACACTGAAGCTTTCTTT	CASSLRDRMNTEAFF
-	TRBV5-1	TRBJ1-5	-	TGCGCCAGCAGCTTAACTGGGATGGTGAGGGGCAATCAGCCCCAGCATTTT	CASSLTGMVRGNQPQHF
-	TRBV5-4	TRBJ2-7	few	TGTGCCAGCAGCTTGGTTGAGGAGGGTGGCGAGCAGTACTTC	CASSLVEEGGEQYF
TRBD2	TRBV6-6	TRBJ2-7	-	TGTGCCAGCAGTTTGGGGGGGGTGGACGAGCAGTACTTC	CASSLGGVDEQYF
-	TRBV5-1	TRBJ1-2	-	TGCGCCAGCAGCTTGGATTCAGGAGGTTGGGGCTACACCTTC	CASSLDSGGWGYTF
TRBD2	TRBV7-9	TRBJ2-1	-	TGTGCCAGCAGTCCCCGTAGCGGGGGGGCTGTCAATGAGCAGTTCTTC	CASSPRSGGAVNEQFF
TRBD2	TRBV2	TRBJ2-5	-	TGTGCCAGCGAAGGCGGACTAGCCCGGGAGACCCAGTACTTC	CASEGGLARETQYF
TRBD2	TRBV7-2	TRBJ2-5	-	TGTGCCAGCAGCTTAGTCGGGGGGGCAGAGACCCAGTACTTC	CASSLVGGAETQYF
-	TRBV13	TRBJ2-3	-	TGTGCCAGCAGCGACCGGGACATACGCACAGATACGCAGTATTTT	CASSDRDIRTDTQYF
TRBD1	TRBV29-1	TRBJ1-5	-	TGCAGCGTTAGCGGGACAGGGGGTGGTCAGCCCCAGCATTTT	CSVSGTGGGQPQHF
TRBD1	TRBV15	TRBJ2-3	-	TGTGCCACCAGCAGAGATCTTGGGCGAGCAGGGGGTAGCACAGATACGCAGTATTTT	CATSRDLGRAGGSTDTQYF
-	TRBV14	TRBJ1-4	-	TGTGCCAGCAGCCTTTGGGGGGCGTCGGATGAAAAACTGTTTTTT	CASSLWGASDEKLFF
-	TRBV6-5	TRBJ1-1	once	TGTGCCAGCAGGGAGGGGGTCGCTCGGAACACTGAAGCTTTCTTT	CASREGVARNTEAFF
-	TRBV30	TRBJ1-2	-	TGTGCCTGGAGTGTACCCGGGCATGGCTACACCTTC	CAWSVPGHGYTF
-	TRBV27	TRBJ2-6	-	TGTGCCAGCAGTTTACAGGCTACCTCTGGGGCCAACGTCCTGACTTTC	CASSLQATSGANVLTF
-	TRBV29-1	TRBJ2-1	-	TGCAGCGCAATCTTAGGACCCACCTACAATGAGCAGTTCTTC	CSAILGPTYNEQFF
-	TRBV7-9	TRBJ2-7	-	TGTGCCAGCAGCCCCGACAGCTCCTACGAGCAGTACTTC	CASSPDSSYEQYF
-	TRBV9	TRBJ2-7	-	TGTGCCAGCAGCCCTCTGGGGGGGGCCTTTGGCGAGCAGTACTTC	CASSPLGGAFGEQYF
-	TRBV6-6	TRBJ2-3	-	TGTGCCAGCAGGACCCCGGCAGGGGTCAACACAGATACGCAGTATTTT	CASRTPAGVNTDTQYF
-	TRBV7-9	TRBJ1-4	-	TGTGCCAGCAGCTTAGAGGGCGCCTTGTTTTTT	CASSLEGALFF
-	TRBV5-1	TRBJ1-2	-	TGCGCCAGCAGCTTGGCTATTAGCGGGTATGGCTACACCTTC	CASSLAISGYGYTF
-	TRBV7-7	TRBJ1-1	few	TGTGCCAGCAGCCAGGGTGCGAACACTGAAGCTTTCTTT	CASSQGANTEAFF
-	TRBV4-1	TRBJ1-5	few	TGCGCCAGCAGCCAAGAGTTCGGTCTCGGGCAGCCCCAGCATTTT	CASSQEFGLGQPQHF
-	TRBV4-3	TRBJ1-2	-	TGCGCCAGCAGCCAAGCATGGCCAGGGAGGTATGGCTACACCTTC	CASSQAWPGRYGYTF
TRBD1	TRBV9	TRBJ1-4	-	TGTGCCAGCAGCCGAAATGGACAGGCGGGTGAAAAACTGTTTTTT	CASSRNGQAGEKLFF
-	TRBV29-1	TRBJ2-7	once	TGCAGCGTCACCCCGGGACTCTTGGCCCACGAGCAGTACTTC	CSVTPGLLAHEQYF